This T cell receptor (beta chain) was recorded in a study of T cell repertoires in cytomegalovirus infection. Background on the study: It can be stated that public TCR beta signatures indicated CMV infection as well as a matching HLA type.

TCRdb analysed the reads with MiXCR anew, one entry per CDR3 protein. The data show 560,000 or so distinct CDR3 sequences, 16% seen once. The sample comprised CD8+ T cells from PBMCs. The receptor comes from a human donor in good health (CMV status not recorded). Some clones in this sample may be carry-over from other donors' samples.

Here the CDR3 DNA reads TGTGCCAGCACACCTTCGACAGGGGATACGAGCACAGATACGCAGTATTTT. Amino acids: CASTPSTGDTSTDTQYF. The rearrangement uses TRBV27 and TRBJ2-3; 8 bases line up with TRBD1. CDR3 length equals 17 residues. The trim removed 7 bases at V and 0 bases at J, leaving 12 bases unmatched. CDR1 and CDR2 (germline): MNHEY, SMNVEV (reference sequence).